One sample yielded the 5 T cell receptor beta chains listed below, sequenced in a study of shared clonotypes between healthy human individuals. Assay: immunoSEQ multiplex PCR; the TCRdb copy retains only in-frame clones and omits some. The data show roughly 2 million clones, around 95% seen once. Material: naive CD4+ T cells sorted from blood. Subset indicated: CD45RA+ positively selected. Receptor source: a man between 18 and 29 years old in good health.

This clone occurred once. A junction end diverges from the germline sequence, so it may reflect a read error. V gene TRBV7-7 combines with J gene TRBJ1-1, with D unresolved. The CDR3 has 13 residues. Germline V gene lookup returns CDR1 SSHAT and CDR2 FNYEAQ (reference sequence). CDR3 coding DNA: TGTGCTAGCAGTTATCGCATGAACACTGAAGCTTTCTTT. Its translation is CASSYRMNTEAFF.

The rearrangement links TRBV7-2 to TRBJ2-7; 12 nucleotides line up with TRBD2. Germline V gene data show CDR1 as SGHTA and CDR2 as FQGNSA. V gave up 4 bases and J gave up 2 bases; unmatched junction bases: 12. The CDR3 is 18 residues long. DNA for the CDR3: TGTGCCAGCAGCTACTACGGTGGTTCTAGCGGGAGGGCCTACGAGCAGTACTTC. Amino acid sequence: CASSYYGGSSGRAYEQYF.

This chain connects TRBV18 to TRBJ2-5, with 8 bases lining up with TRBD2. The trim removed 4 bases at V and 5 bases at J, leaving 12 bases unmatched. CDR1 and CDR2 from the germline V gene are KGHSH and LQKENI. The CDR3 is 16 amino acids. The CDR3 region has the DNA TGTGCCAGCTCACTGCTATTAATAGCGGGGACGGAGACCCAGTACTTC. As protein: CASSLLLIAGTETQYF.

This rearrangement joins TRBV18 to TRBJ2-1; 9 bases align to TRBD2. The CDR3 totals 13 residues. After removal of 3 bases from V and 8 bases from J, the junction contained 2 bases not matched to a gene. Germline V gene lookup returns CDR1 KGHSH and CDR2 LQKENI. The CDR3 coding sequence is TGTGCCAGCTCACCCAGGACTAGCGATGAGCAGTTCTTC. Translated, it gives CASSPRTSDEQFF.

The V and J genes are TRBV7-9 and TRBJ2-7; 7 bases are a match to TRBD2. After removal of 1 base from V and 7 bases from J, the junction contained 10 bases not matched to a gene. The CDR3 is 15 residues long. The germline CDR1 and CDR2 sequences are SEHNR and FQNEAQ (reference sequence). The DNA for the CDR3 is TGTGCCAGCAGCTTAGGAGGGACTAACTCGGGGGAGCAGTACTTC. Its translation: CASSLGGTNSGEQYF.